The source of this T cell receptor beta chain is a study of T cell responses to AZD1222 COVID-19 vaccine. Study conclusions and caveats: Spike-wide vaccine-associated CD4 TCRs dominated at 160-218 and 743-854.

Regarding this clone: What it binds is not known.

Profiling relied on immunoSEQ multiplex PCR, and the TCRdb table lists in-frame clones only, not all of them. The data contain 140,000 to 150,000 clones, about nine tenths of them singletons. The CDR3 is 9 residues long. Trimming took off 5 bases at V and 9 bases at J, with 7 bases between the two ends. The germline CDR1 and CDR2 sequences are DFQATT and SNEGSKA (reference sequence). Specimen: peripheral blood, collected 28 days after the second AZD1222 dose. This clonotype was sampled from an adult who received the AZD1222 COVID-19 vaccine. V and J are TRBV20-1 and TRBJ1-1; no firm D call. CDR3 sequence (DNA): TGCAGTGCTCCTTCGAAAGCTTTCTTT. Translation gives CSAPSKAFF.